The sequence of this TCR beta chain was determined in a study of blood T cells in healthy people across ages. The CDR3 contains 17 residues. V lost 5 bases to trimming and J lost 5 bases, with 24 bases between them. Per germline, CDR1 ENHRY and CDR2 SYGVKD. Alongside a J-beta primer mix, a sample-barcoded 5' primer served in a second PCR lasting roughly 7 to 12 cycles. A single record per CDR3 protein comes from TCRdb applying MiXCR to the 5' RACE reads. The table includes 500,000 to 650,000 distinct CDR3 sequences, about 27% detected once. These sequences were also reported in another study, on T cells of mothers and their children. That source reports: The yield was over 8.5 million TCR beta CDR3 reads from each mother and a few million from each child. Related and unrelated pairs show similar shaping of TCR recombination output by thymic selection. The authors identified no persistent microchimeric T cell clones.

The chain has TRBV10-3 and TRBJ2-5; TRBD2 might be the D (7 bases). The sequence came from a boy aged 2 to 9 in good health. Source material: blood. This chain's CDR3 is CAISIWDGRTEGETQYF. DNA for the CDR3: TGTGCCATCAGTATTTGGGACGGGAGGACAGAGGGGGAGACCCAGTACTTC.